The rows below give T cell receptor beta chains drawn from one sample of a study of response to subunit inactivated influenza vaccine. MiXCR was run by TCRdb on the RT-PCR reads, yielding one entry per CDR3 protein. This table has under 950,000 distinct CDR3 sequences, over 20% appearing once. Sequences were derived from PBMCs from blood, sampled less than 6 days after vaccination. The receptors stem from a man between 45 and 60 years old who received an inactivated influenza vaccine. CDR3s include the opening cysteine and the closing phenylalanine or tryptophan. D genes are given only for firm matches. Size is omitted from some rows. Given values are once, few, many or a class for expanded clones.

J gene: TRBJ2-1
clone size: few
D gene: TRBD2
V gene: TRBV29-1
CDR3 DNA: TGCAGCGTTTTCCTTCTCCGGGTTAGCGGGGTTCCCAAAAACAATGAGCAGTTCTTC
CDR3 protein: CSVFLLRVSGVPKNNEQFF

J gene: TRBJ2-5
clone size: .
D gene: TRBD2
V gene: TRBV6-5
CDR3 DNA: TGTGCCAGCAGTTACTCGGGGACTAGCGGGAGAGAGACCCAGTACTTC
CDR3 protein: CASSYSGTSGRETQYF

J gene: TRBJ1-1
clone size: .
D gene: .
V gene: TRBV12-3/TRBV12-4
CDR3 DNA: TGTGCCAGCAGGACCCACGAAGGGAGCACTGAAGCTTTCTTT
CDR3 protein: CASRTHEGSTEAFF

J gene: TRBJ2-1
clone size: many
D gene: .
V gene: TRBV7-9
CDR3 DNA: TGTGCCAGCAGCACCAATGAGCAGTTCTTC
CDR3 protein: CASSTNEQFF

J gene: TRBJ2-5
clone size: few
D gene: .
V gene: TRBV20-1
CDR3 DNA: TGCAGTGCTAGCGGGCCCACCCAGTACTTC
CDR3 protein: CSASGPTQYF

J gene: TRBJ1-3
clone size: many
D gene: .
V gene: TRBV7-8
CDR3 DNA: TGTGCCAGCAGCTTAGTGGGGACTGGAAACACCATATATTTT
CDR3 protein: CASSLVGTGNTIYF

J gene: TRBJ2-2
clone size: .
D gene: .
V gene: TRBV12-3/TRBV12-4
CDR3 DNA: TGTGCCAGCAGTTTAGCGAGCTGGAACACCGGGGAGCTGTTTTTT
CDR3 protein: CASSLASWNTGELFF

J gene: TRBJ2-3
clone size: few
D gene: .
V gene: TRBV20-1
CDR3 DNA: TGCAGTGCTATTCAAGCCCTAGGCCCCACAGATACGCAGTATTTT
CDR3 protein: CSAIQALGPTDTQYF

J gene: TRBJ2-5
clone size: many
D gene: .
V gene: TRBV6-1
CDR3 DNA: TGTGCCGCCCGGCGGACTCTCCAAGAGACCCAGTACTTC
CDR3 protein: CAARRTLQETQYF

J gene: TRBJ2-4
clone size: few
D gene: TRBD1
V gene: TRBV18
CDR3 DNA: TGTGCCAGCTCACCTCCGGGACAGGGGTTCCAAAACATTCAGTACTTC
CDR3 protein: CASSPPGQGFQNIQYF

J gene: TRBJ1-5
clone size: few
D gene: .
V gene: TRBV10-3
CDR3 DNA: TGTGCCATCAGAGATAACAGCAATAGCAATCAGCCCCAGCATTTT
CDR3 protein: CAIRDNSNSNQPQHF

J gene: TRBJ2-3
clone size: .
D gene: .
V gene: TRBV5-1
CDR3 DNA: TGCGCCAGCAGCTCGGCAATGGGGGGCGTAGATACGCAGTATTTT
CDR3 protein: CASSSAMGGVDTQYF

J gene: TRBJ1-6
clone size: few
D gene: TRBD1
V gene: TRBV6-1
CDR3 DNA: TGTGCCAGCAGTGAAGCGCCCCCATTACAGGGGTATAATTCACCCCTCCACTTT
CDR3 protein: CASSEAPPLQGYNSPLHF

J gene: TRBJ1-5
clone size: .
D gene: .
V gene: TRBV12-3/TRBV12-4
CDR3 DNA: TGTGCCAGCAGTTTTCAGGATTATGGCAATCAGCCCCAGCATTTT
CDR3 protein: CASSFQDYGNQPQHF